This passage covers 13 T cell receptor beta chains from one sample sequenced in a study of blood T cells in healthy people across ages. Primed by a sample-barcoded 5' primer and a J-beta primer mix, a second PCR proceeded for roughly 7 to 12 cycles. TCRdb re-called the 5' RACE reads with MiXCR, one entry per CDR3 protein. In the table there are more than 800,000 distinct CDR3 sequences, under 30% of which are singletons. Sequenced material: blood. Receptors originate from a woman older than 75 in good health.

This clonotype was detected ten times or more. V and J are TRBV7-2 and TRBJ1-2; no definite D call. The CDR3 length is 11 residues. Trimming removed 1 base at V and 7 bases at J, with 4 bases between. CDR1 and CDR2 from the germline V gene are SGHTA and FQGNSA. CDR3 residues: CASSLERGYTF. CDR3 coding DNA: TGTGCCAGCAGCTTAGAGCGTGGCTACACCTTC.

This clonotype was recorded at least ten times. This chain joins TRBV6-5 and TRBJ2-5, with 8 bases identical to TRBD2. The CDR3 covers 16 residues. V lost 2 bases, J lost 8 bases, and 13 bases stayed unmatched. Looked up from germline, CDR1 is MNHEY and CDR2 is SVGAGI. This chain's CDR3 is CASSYHRTSYFETQYF. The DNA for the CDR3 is TGTGCCAGCAGTTACCATAGGACTAGCTATTTCGAAACCCAGTACTTC.

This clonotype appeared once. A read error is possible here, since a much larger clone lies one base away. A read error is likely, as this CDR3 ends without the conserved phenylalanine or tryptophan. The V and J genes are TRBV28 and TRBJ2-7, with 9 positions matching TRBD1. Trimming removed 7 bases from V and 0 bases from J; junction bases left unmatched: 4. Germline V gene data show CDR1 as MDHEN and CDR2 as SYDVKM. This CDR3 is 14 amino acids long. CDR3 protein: CASTRDRVSYEQYL. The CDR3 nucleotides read TGTGCCAGCACCCGGGACAGGGTCTCCTACGAGCAGTACCTC.

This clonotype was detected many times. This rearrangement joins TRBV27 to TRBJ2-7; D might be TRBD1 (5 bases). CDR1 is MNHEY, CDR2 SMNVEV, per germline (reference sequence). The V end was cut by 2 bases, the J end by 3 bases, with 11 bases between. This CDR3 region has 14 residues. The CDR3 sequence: CASSLGRVNYEQYF. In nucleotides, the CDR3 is TGTGCCAGCAGTTTAGGCAGGGTCAACTACGAGCAGTACTTC.

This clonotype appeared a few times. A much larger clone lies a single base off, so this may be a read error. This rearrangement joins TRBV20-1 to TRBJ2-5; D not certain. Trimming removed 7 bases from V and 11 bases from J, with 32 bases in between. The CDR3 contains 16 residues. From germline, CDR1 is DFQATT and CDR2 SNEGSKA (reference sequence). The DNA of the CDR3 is TGCAGTGGGGCTTTGTTTCTATCCAGCTCCTACAATGAGCAGTACTTC. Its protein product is CSGALFLSSSYNEQYF.

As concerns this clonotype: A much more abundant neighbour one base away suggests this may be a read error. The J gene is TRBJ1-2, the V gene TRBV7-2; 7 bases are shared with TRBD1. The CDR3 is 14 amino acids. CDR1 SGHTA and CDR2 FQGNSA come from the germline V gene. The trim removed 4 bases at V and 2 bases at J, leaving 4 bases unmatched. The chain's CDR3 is CASSWGGQNYGYTF. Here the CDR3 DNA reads TGTGCCAGCAGCTGGGGGGGACAGAACTATGGCTACACCTTC.

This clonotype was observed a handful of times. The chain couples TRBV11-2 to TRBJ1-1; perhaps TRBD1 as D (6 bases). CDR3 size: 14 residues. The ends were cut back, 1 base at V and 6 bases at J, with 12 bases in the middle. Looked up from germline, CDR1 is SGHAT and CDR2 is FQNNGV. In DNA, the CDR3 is TGTGCCAGCAGCTTAGGGGGGCATATCGCTGAAGCTTTCTTT. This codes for CASSLGGHIAEAFF.

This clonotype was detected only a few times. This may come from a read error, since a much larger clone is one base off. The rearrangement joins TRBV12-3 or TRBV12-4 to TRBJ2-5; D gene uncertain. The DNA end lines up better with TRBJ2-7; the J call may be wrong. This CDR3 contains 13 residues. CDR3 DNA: TGTGCCAGCAGGCCCCAAGAAGGTCACGAGCAGTACTTC. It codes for CASRPQEGHEQYF.

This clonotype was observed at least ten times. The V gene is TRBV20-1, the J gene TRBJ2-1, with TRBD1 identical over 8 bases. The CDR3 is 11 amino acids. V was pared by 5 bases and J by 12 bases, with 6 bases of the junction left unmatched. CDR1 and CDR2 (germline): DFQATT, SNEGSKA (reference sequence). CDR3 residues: CSAEQDRGQFF. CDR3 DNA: TGCAGTGCTGAGCAAGACAGGGGGCAGTTCTTC.

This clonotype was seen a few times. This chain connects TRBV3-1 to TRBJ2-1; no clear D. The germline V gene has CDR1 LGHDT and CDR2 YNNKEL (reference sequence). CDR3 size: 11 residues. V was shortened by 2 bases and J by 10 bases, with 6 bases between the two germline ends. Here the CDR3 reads CASSQLGEQFF. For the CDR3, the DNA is TGTGCCAGCAGCCAACTTGGGGAGCAGTTCTTC.

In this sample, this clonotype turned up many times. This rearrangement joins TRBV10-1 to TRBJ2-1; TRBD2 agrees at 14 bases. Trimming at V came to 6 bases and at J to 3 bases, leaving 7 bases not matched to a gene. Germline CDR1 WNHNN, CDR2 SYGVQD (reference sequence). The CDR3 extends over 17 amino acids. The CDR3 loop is CASSPETSGGVYNEQFF. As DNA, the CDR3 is TGCGCCAGCAGCCCCGAGACTAGCGGGGGGGTCTACAATGAGCAGTTCTTC.

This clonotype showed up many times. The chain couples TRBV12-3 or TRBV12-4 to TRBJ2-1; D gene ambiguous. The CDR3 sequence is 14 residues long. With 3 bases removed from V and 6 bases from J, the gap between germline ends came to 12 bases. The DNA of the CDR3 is TGTGCCAGCAGTTTGTATGATAGGAGCAATGAGCAGTTCTTC. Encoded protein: CASSLYDRSNEQFF.

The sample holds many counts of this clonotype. The CDR3 region is CASSLVLGATDTQYF. The CDR3 nucleotides are TGCGCCAGCAGCTTGGTCCTAGGTGCCACAGATACGCAGTATTTT. The chain combines TRBV5-1 with TRBJ2-3; D ambiguous. CDR1 and CDR2 (germline): SGHRS, YFSETQ. The CDR3 runs to 15 residues. The ends were cut back, 0 bases at V and 2 bases at J, with 10 bases in the middle.